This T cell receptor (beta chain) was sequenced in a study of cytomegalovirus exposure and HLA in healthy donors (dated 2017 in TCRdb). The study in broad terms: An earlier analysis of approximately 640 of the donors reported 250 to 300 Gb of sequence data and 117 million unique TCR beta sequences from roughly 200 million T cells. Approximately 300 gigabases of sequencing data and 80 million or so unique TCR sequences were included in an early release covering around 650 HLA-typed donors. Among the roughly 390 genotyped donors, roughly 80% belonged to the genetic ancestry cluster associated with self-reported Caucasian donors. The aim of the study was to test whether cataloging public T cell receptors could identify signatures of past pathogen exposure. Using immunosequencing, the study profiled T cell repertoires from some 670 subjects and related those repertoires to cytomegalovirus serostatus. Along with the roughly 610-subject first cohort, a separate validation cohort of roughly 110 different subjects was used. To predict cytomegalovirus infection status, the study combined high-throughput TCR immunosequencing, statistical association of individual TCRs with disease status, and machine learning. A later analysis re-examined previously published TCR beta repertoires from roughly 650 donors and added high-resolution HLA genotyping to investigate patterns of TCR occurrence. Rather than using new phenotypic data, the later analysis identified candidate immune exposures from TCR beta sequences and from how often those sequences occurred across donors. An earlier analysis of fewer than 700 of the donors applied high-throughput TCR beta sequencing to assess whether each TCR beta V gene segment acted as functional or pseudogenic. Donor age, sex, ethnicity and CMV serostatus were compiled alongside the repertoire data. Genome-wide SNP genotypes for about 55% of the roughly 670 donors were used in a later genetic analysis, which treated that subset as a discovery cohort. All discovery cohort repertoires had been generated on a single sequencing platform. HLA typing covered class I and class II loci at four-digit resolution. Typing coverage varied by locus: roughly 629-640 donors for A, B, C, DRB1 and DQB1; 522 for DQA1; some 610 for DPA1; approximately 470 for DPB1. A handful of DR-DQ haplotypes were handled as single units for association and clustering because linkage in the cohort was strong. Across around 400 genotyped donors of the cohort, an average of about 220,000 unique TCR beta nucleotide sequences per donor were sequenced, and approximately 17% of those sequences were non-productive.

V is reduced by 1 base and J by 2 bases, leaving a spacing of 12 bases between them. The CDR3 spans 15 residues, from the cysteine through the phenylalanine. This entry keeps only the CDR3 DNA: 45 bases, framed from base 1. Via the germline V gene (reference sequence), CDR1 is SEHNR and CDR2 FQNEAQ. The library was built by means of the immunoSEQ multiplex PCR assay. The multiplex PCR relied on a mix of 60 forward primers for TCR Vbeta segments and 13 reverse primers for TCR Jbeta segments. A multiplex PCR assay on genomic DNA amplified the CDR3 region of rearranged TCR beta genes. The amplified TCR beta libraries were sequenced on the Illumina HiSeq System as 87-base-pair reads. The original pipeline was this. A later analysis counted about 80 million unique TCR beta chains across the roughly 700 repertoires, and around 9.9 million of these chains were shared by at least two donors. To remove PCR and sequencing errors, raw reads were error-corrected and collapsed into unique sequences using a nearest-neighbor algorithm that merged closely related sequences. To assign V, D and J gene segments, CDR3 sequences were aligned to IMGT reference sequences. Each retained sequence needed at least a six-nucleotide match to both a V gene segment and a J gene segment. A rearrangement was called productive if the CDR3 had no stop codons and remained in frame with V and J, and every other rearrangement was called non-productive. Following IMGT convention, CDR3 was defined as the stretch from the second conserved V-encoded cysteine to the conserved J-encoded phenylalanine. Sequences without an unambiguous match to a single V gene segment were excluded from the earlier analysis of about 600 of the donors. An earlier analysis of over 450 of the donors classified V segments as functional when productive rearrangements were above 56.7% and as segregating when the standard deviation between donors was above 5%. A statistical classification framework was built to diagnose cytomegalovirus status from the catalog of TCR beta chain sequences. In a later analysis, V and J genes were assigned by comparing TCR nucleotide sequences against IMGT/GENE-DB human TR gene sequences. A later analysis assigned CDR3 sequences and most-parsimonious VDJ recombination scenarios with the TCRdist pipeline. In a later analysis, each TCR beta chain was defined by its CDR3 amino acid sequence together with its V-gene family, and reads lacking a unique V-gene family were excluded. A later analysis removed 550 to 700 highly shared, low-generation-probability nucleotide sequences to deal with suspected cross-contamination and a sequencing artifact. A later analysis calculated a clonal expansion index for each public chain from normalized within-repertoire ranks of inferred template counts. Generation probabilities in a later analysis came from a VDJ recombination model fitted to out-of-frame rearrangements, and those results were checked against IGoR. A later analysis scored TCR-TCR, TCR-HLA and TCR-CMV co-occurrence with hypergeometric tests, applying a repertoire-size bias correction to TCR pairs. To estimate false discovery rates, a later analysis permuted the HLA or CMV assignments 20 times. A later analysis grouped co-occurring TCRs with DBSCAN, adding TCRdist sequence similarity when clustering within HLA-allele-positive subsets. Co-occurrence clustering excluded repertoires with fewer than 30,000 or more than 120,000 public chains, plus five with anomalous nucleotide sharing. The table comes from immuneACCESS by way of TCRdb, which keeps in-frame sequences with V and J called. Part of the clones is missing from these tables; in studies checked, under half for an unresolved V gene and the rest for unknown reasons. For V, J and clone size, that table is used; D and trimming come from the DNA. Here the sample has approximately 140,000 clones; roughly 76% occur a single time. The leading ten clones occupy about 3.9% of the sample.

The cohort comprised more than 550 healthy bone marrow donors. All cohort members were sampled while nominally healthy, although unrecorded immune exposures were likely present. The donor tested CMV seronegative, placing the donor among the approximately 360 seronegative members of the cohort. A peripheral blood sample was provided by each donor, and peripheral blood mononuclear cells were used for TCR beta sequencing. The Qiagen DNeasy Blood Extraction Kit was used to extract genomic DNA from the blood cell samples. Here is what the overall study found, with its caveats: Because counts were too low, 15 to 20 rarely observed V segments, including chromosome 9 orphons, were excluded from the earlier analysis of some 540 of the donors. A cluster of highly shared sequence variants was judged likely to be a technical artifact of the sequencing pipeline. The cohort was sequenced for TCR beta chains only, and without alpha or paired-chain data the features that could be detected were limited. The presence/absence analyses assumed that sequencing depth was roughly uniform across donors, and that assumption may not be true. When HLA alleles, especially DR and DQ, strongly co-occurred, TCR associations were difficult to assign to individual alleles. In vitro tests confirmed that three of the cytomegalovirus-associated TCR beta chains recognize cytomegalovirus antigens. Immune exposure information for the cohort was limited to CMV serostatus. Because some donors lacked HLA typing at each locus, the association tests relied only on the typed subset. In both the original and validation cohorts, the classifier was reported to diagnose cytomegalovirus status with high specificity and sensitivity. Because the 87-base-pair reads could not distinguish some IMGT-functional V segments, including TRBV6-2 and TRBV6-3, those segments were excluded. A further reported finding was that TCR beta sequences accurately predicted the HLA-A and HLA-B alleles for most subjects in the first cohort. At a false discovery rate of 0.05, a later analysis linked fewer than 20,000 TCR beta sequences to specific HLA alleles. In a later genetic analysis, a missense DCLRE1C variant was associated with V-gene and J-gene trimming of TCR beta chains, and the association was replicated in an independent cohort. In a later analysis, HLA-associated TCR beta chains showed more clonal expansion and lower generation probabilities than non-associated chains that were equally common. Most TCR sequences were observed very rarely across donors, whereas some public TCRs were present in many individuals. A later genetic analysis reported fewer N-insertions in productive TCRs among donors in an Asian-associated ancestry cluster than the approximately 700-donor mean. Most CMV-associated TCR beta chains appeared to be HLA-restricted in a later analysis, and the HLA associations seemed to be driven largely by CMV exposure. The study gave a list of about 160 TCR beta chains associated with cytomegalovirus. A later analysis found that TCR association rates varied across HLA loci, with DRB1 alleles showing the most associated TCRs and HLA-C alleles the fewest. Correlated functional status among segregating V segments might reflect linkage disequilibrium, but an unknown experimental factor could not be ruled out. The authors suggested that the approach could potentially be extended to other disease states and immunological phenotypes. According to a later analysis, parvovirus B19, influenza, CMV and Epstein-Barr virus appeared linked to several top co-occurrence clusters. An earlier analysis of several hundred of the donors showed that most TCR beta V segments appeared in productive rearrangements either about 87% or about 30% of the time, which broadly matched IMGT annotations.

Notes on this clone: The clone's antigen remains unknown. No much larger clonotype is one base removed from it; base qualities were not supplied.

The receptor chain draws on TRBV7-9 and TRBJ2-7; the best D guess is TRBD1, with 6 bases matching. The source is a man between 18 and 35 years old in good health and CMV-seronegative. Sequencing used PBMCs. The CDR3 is CASSLGGQLPYEQYF. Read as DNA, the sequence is TGTGCCAGCAGCTTAGGCGGACAGTTACCCTACGAGCAGTACTTC.